The rows below give T cell receptor beta chains drawn from one sample of a study of spatial heterogeneity in lung cancer. From the 5' RACE reads, TCRdb called clonotypes with MiXCR, one entry per CDR3 protein. The sample lists about 50,000 distinct CDR3 sequences, approximately 7.6% occurring once. Source: PBMCs, taken at surgery. The receptor set was obtained from a female donor with early-stage non-small cell lung cancer. CDR3s include the opening cysteine and the closing phenylalanine or tryptophan. Each record gives: clone size, D gene, V gene, J gene, CDR3 protein, CDR3 DNA. A D gene is named only where the DNA matches it firmly. Clone size appears in some rows only: once, few, many, or a class for an expanded clone.

size: many; D: .; V: TRBV4-2; J: TRBJ1-1; CDR3: CASSLFVGGNTEAFF; DNA: TGTGCCAGCAGCCTCTTCGTGGGAGGGAACACTGAAGCTTTCTTT
size: many; D: .; V: TRBV12-3/TRBV12-4; J: TRBJ2-2; CDR3: CASSLGGGELFF; DNA: TGTGCCAGCAGTTTAGGGGGCGGGGAGCTGTTTTTT
size: few; D: .; V: TRBV7-9; J: TRBJ1-5; CDR3: CASSPTGGNQPQHF; DNA: TGTGCCAGCAGCCCAACGGGGGGAAATCAGCCCCAGCATTTT
size: .; D: TRBD1; V: TRBV7-2; J: TRBJ1-6; CDR3: CASSLVPTGEGSPLHF; DNA: TGTGCCAGCAGCTTAGTCCCGACAGGGGAGGGTTCACCCCTCCACTTT
size: few; D: .; V: TRBV5-5; J: TRBJ2-3; CDR3: CASSVTGLSTDTQYF; DNA: TGTGCCAGCAGCGTCACAGGGTTGAGCACAGATACGCAGTATTTT
size: .; D: .; V: TRBV29-1; J: TRBJ2-3; CDR3: CSVPRQGGDTQYF; DNA: TGCAGCGTCCCCAGGCAGGGTGGAGATACGCAGTATTTT
size: .; D: TRBD1; V: TRBV7-2; J: TRBJ2-5; CDR3: CASSLLGTGPEAQYF; DNA: TGTGCCAGCAGCTTATTAGGGACAGGTCCGGAGGCCCAGTACTTC
size: few; D: TRBD1; V: TRBV29-1; J: TRBJ1-2; CDR3: CSVRRDRAYGYTF; DNA: TGCAGCGTCCGCCGGGACAGGGCCTATGGCTACACCTTC
size: .; D: TRBD1; V: TRBV6-5; J: TRBJ2-7; CDR3: CASSYRDRGSYEQYF; DNA: TGTGCCAGCAGCTACAGGGACAGGGGCTCCTACGAGCAGTACTTC
size: .; D: TRBD2; V: TRBV5-1; J: TRBJ2-7; CDR3: CASSSRTRTSLREYEQYF; DNA: TGCGCCAGCAGCTCTAGGACAAGGACTAGCCTGCGGGAGTACGAGCAGTACTTC
size: .; D: .; V: TRBV27; J: TRBJ2-5; CDR3: CASSFSQETQYF; DNA: TGTGCCAGCAGTTTCAGTCAAGAGACCCAGTACTTC
size: few; D: .; V: TRBV7-6; J: TRBJ2-5; CDR3: CASSPTSFQETQYF; DNA: TGTGCCAGCTCCCCGACTAGTTTTCAAGAGACCCAGTACTTC
size: many; D: .; V: TRBV5-1; J: TRBJ2-5; CDR3: CASSLRGTNQETQYF; DNA: TGCGCCAGCAGCTTGAGGGGTACGAACCAAGAGACCCAGTACTTC
size: .; D: .; V: TRBV12-3/TRBV12-4; J: TRBJ2-3; CDR3: CASSRRAGSGTDTQYF; DNA: TGTGCCAGCAGTCGGAGGGCCGGGTCGGGCACAGATACGCAGTATTTT
size: few; D: .; V: TRBV11-2; J: TRBJ2-3; CDR3: CASRLFAGPRFHTQYF; DNA: TGTGCCAGCAGGCTTTTCGCGGGACCTCGGTTCCATACGCAGTATTTT
size: many; D: .; V: TRBV6-5; J: TRBJ2-2; CDR3: CASRVYGGELFF; DNA: TGTGCCAGCAGAGTTTACGGCGGGGAGCTGTTTTTT
size: few; D: .; V: TRBV2; J: TRBJ1-3; CDR3: CASEESGNTIYF; DNA: TGTGCCAGTGAGGAATCTGGAAACACCATATATTTT
size: many; D: TRBD2; V: TRBV5-1; J: TRBJ2-7; CDR3: CASSFPGREGSEQYF; DNA: TGCGCCAGCAGCTTCCCCGGCAGGGAGGGATCGGAGCAGTACTTC
size: few; D: TRBD1; V: TRBV6-1; J: TRBJ1-1; CDR3: CAGALDRADTEAFF; DNA: TGTGCCGGGGCACTGGACAGGGCCGACACTGAAGCTTTCTTT
size: many; D: .; V: TRBV6-2/TRBV6-3; J: TRBJ1-5; CDR3: CASSDSRGLSNQPQHF; DNA: TGTGCCAGCAGTGATTCCAGGGGACTAAGCAATCAGCCCCAGCATTTT
size: many; D: TRBD2; V: TRBV4-2; J: TRBJ2-5; CDR3: CASSQGVSRGDQETQYF; DNA: TGTGCCAGCAGCCAAGGGGTTTCGCGGGGGGACCAAGAGACCCAGTACTTC
size: .; D: TRBD2; V: TRBV6-1; J: TRBJ2-5; CDR3: CASSLRGGLPETQYF; DNA: TGTGCCAGCAGTTTACGGGGGGGCCTCCCAGAGACCCAGTACTTC
size: many; D: TRBD1; V: TRBV6-5; J: TRBJ1-1; CDR3: CASSYSSGQGVTEAFF; DNA: TGTGCCAGCAGTTACTCTTCGGGACAGGGGGTCACTGAAGCTTTCTTT
size: few; D: TRBD1; V: TRBV12-3/TRBV12-4; J: TRBJ1-4; CDR3: CATSDRGLATNEKLFF; DNA: TGTGCCACCTCTGACAGGGGGCTAGCAACTAATGAAAAACTGTTTTTT
size: many; D: .; V: TRBV7-2; J: TRBJ2-7; CDR3: CASSWQKNRDAGQYF; DNA: TGTGCCAGCAGCTGGCAAAAGAACAGGGATGCGGGGCAGTACTTC
size: few; D: TRBD1; V: TRBV5-5; J: TRBJ2-6; CDR3: CASSRTGAGANVLTF; DNA: TGTGCCAGCAGCAGAACAGGGGCTGGGGCCAACGTCCTGACTTTC
size: .; D: TRBD1; V: TRBV4-3; J: TRBJ1-3; CDR3: CASSQDRGPGNTIYF; DNA: TGCGCCAGCAGCCAAGACAGGGGGCCCGGAAACACCATATATTTT
size: few; D: TRBD2; V: TRBV2; J: TRBJ2-1; CDR3: CASRWTSGVRNEQFF; DNA: TGTGCCAGCCGATGGACTAGCGGGGTTAGAAATGAGCAGTTCTTC
size: .; D: .; V: TRBV9; J: TRBJ2-1; CDR3: CASSVARGAGEQFF; DNA: TGTGCCAGCAGCGTAGCGAGGGGAGCGGGTGAGCAGTTCTTC
size: many; D: TRBD1; V: TRBV6-2/TRBV6-3; J: TRBJ1-2; CDR3: CASSLQGLNYGYTF; DNA: TGTGCCAGCAGCCTACAGGGGTTGAACTATGGCTACACCTTC